Below, 32 T cell receptor beta chains from the same sample are listed, as sequenced in a study of T cell responses to AZD1222 COVID-19 vaccine. Assay: immunoSEQ multiplex PCR; the TCRdb copy retains only in-frame clones and omits some. The data show approximately 100,000 clones, about 86% seen once. The material sequenced was peripheral blood, taken on day 0 of AZD1222 vaccination. Every receptor here comes from an adult in good health.

The CDR3 DNA is TGTGCCAGCCAAAGAGGGTATGGGGTTCAGCAGTACTTC. Its translation is CASQRGYGVQQYF. The chain uses TRBV14 and TRBJ2-7, with D possibly TRBD2 on 5 matching bases. Trimming shortened V by 8 bases and J by 8 bases, and 19 bases separated the two germline ends. The germline gives CDR1 SGHDN, CDR2 FVKESK. The CDR3 extends over 13 amino acids. The full variable domain, completed using reference TRBV14 and TRBJ2-7, is EAGVTQFPSHSVIEKGQTVTLRCDPISGHDNLYWYRRVMGKEIKFLLHFVKESKQDESGMPNNRFLAERTGGTYSTLKVQPAELEDSGVYFCASQRGYGVQQYFGPGTRLTVT.

The chain couples TRBV27 to TRBJ2-1, with 11 bases that match TRBD2. The CDR3 is 16 amino acids. Germline CDR1 and CDR2: MNHEY and SMNVEV (reference sequence). V lost 2 bases, J lost 6 bases, and 6 bases stayed unmatched. The CDR3 reads CASSLTPGTSGNEQFF. The CDR3 bases are TGTGCCAGCAGTTTAACCCCCGGGACTAGCGGCAATGAGCAGTTCTTC.

This chain links TRBV27 with TRBJ2-5; D may be TRBD2 (6 bases). Germline V CDR1 and CDR2: MNHEY, SMNVEV (reference sequence). V was clipped by 6 bases and J by 5 bases, with 19 bases between them. This CDR3 has 15 residues. CDR3 coding DNA: TGTGCCAGCAGGTTGGCGGGACGGGTTTGGGAGACCCAGTACTTC. Translating gives CASRLAGRVWETQYF.

The chain couples TRBV15 to TRBJ2-4; unclear D gene. The germline V gene encodes CDR1 LNHNV and CDR2 YYDKDF (reference sequence). This CDR3 is built from 15 residues. V was pared by 3 bases and J by 0 bases, with 9 bases between. The CDR3 DNA reads as TGTGCCACCAGCAGTCCCCGGCTAGCCAAAAACATTCAGTACTTC. This translates into CATSSPRLAKNIQYF.

The J gene is TRBJ2-1, the V gene TRBV27; 13 bases are a match to TRBD2. The germline gives CDR1 MNHEY, CDR2 SMNVEV (reference sequence). The CDR3 length is 17 residues. The ends lost 5 bases at V and 4 bases at J; junction bases unmatched: 8. In DNA form, the CDR3 reads TGTGCCAGCAGTCTTCAAAGGACTAGCGGGGGTTACAATGAGCAGTTCTTC. This encodes CASSLQRTSGGYNEQFF.

Concerning this clone: The germline gene is not matched at one end of the junction; a read error may be the cause. The chain has TRBV2 and TRBJ2-5; the D gene is possibly TRBD1 (6 bases). The length of the CDR3 is 14 residues. The germline V gene encodes CDR1 SNHLY and CDR2 FYNNEI. CDR3 region: CASSGTVPQQTQYF. For the CDR3, the DNA is TGTGCCAGCAGTGGGACAGTACCCCAACAGACCCAGTACTTC.

V is TRBV27 and J is TRBJ2-7, with TRBD2 identical over 7 bases. With 4 bases clipped from V and 5 bases from J, the junction kept 8 bases outside the gene matches. Germline assignment: CDR1 MNHEY and CDR2 SMNVEV (reference sequence). The CDR3 extends over 14 amino acids. This CDR3 is CASSWGEGVHEQYF. As DNA, the CDR3 is TGTGCCAGCAGTTGGGGGGAGGGAGTCCACGAGCAGTACTTC.

This clone appeared once. The chain uses TRBV6-2 or TRBV6-3 and TRBJ2-7, with 9 positions matching TRBD1. The V and J ends lost 6 bases and 5 bases, in that order; junction bases with no gene match: 11. Germline CDR1 and CDR2: MNHEY and SVGEGT. The CDR3 spans 15 residues. CDR3 in DNA: TGTGCCAGCAGCCTACCCGGGACAGGGCTCCACGAGCAGTACTTC. It is translated as CASSLPGTGLHEQYF.

This chain connects TRBV5-4 to TRBJ1-6; D possibly corresponds to TRBD1 (5 bases). Germline V gives CDR1 SGHNT, CDR2 YYREEE (reference sequence). The CDR3 has 18 amino acids. The V and J ends lost 5 bases and 0 bases respectively, with 18 bases between them. CDR3 nucleotides: TGTGCCAGCAGATTGACAGCGCCCTCGAGCTCCTATAATTCACCCCTCCACTTT. It specifies CASRLTAPSSSYNSPLHF.

V gene TRBV19 combines with J gene TRBJ2-2; no firm D call. The CDR3 contains 14 residues. Trimming shortened V by 3 bases and J by 5 bases, and 10 bases separated the two germline ends. The germline V gene encodes CDR1 LNHDA and CDR2 SQIVND (reference sequence). The CDR3 is CASSIRLGTGELFF. The DNA for the CDR3 is TGTGCCAGTAGTATCCGGCTAGGGACCGGGGAGCTGTTTTTT. The full variable domain, rest sourced from reference TRBV19 and TRBJ2-2, is DGGITQSPKYLFRKEGQNVTLSCEQNLNHDAMYWYRQDPGQGLRLIYYSQIVNDFQKGDIAEGYSVSREKKESFPLTVTSAQKNPTAFYLCASSIRLGTGELFFGEGSRLTVL.

The chain joins TRBV10-1 to TRBJ1-3; 8 positions agree with TRBD1. V lost 2 bases to trimming and J lost 8 bases; unmatched junction nucleotides: 5. This CDR3 comprises 14 residues. Germline values: CDR1 WNHNN, CDR2 SYGVQD (reference sequence). The CDR3 loop is CASSEDRGGHTIYF. The CDR3 DNA reads as TGCGCCAGCAGTGAGGACAGGGGAGGGCACACCATATATTTT.

The V gene is TRBV7-9, the J gene TRBJ2-7; 7 bases match TRBD2. After removal of 2 bases from V and 5 bases from J, the junction contained 9 bases not matched to a gene. Germline CDR1 is SEHNR and CDR2 is FQNEAQ (reference sequence). The CDR3 has 15 residues. The CDR3 spells CASSLRRLADHEQYF. The DNA of the CDR3 is TGTGCCAGCAGCTTACGGCGGCTAGCGGACCACGAGCAGTACTTC.

This rearrangement joins TRBV2 to TRBJ1-2; D is unresolved. In germline, CDR1 is SNHLY, CDR2 FYNNEI. This CDR3 has 15 amino acids. V gave up 2 bases and J gave up 0 bases, with 10 bases separating them. As DNA, the CDR3 is TGTGCCAGCAGTGAATCGGGGTCAGCTAACTATGGCTACACCTTC. This translates into CASSESGSANYGYTF. Full variable domain (remainder filled in from reference TRBV2 and TRBJ1-2): EPEVTQTPSHQVTQMGQEVILRCVPISNHLYFYWYRQILGQKVEFLVSFYNNEISEKSEIFDDQFSVERPDGSNFTLKIRSTKLEDSAMYFCASSESGSANYGYTFGSGTRLTVV.

V and J are TRBV7-9 and TRBJ1-2; D perhaps matches TRBD1 (5 bases). From germline, CDR1 is SEHNR and CDR2 FQNEAQ (reference sequence). The CDR3 is 16 residues long. The ends were cut back, 5 bases at V and 0 bases at J, with 16 bases in the middle. The DNA of the CDR3 is TGTGCCAGCAGCCCCCCCGAGGGGCTAACTAACTATGGCTACACCTTC. Its translation is CASSPPEGLTNYGYTF.

The chain is built from TRBV19 and TRBJ1-1; unclear D gene. Germline CDR1 and CDR2: LNHDA and SQIVND (reference sequence). This CDR3 has 13 residues. The V and J ends lost 5 bases and 2 bases respectively, with 9 bases between them. This CDR3 reads CASSAGVNTEAFF. The CDR3 DNA reads TGTGCCAGTAGTGCGGGAGTCAACACTGAAGCTTTCTTT. The full variable domain, its missing parts supplied by reference TRBV19 and TRBJ1-1, is DGGITQSPKYLFRKEGQNVTLSCEQNLNHDAMYWYRQDPGQGLRLIYYSQIVNDFQKGDIAEGYSVSREKKESFPLTVTSAQKNPTAFYLCASSAGVNTEAFFGQGTRLTVV.

This chain connects TRBV27 to TRBJ1-6; no firm D call. This CDR3 contains 16 residues. CDR1 and CDR2 (germline): MNHEY, SMNVEV (reference sequence). V was cut by 3 bases and J by 6 bases, with 15 bases left in between. DNA of the CDR3: TGTGCCAGCAGTTTTTCCCCCCAGGTGCTTAATTCACCCCTCCACTTT. This encodes CASSFSPQVLNSPLHF.

This clone was observed once. The V gene is TRBV5-4, the J gene TRBJ1-2; D ambiguous. CDR1 and CDR2 (germline): SGHNT, YYREEE (reference sequence). V lost 4 bases, J lost 4 bases, and 11 bases lay in between. This CDR3 is 13 amino acids long. This CDR3 reads CASSPGGSYGYTF. CDR3 bases: TGTGCCAGCAGCCCCGGAGGGAGCTATGGCTACACCTTC.

The chain combines TRBV6-2 or TRBV6-3 with TRBJ2-1; D is perhaps TRBD2 (5 bases). The CDR3 runs to 12 residues. Trimming shortened V by 6 bases and J by 7 bases, and 10 bases separated the two germline ends. Germline V gene lookup returns CDR1 MNHEY and CDR2 SVGEGT. CDR3 bases: TGTGCCAGCAGCCCTAGGAGGAATGAGCAGTTCTTC. Translation: CASSPRRNEQFF.

V and J are TRBV18 and TRBJ2-3; 10 bases fit TRBD1. Unmatched junction bases numbered 1, after V lost 3 bases and J lost 1 base. Germline V gene lookup returns CDR1 KGHSH and CDR2 LQKENI. This CDR3 is built from 15 residues. DNA for the CDR3: TGTGCCAGCTCACCCGGGACAGGGGGCACAGATACGCAGTATTTT. Translation gives CASSPGTGGTDTQYF. Full variable domain (outside the CDR3, taken from reference TRBV18 and TRBJ2-3): NAGVMQNPRHLVRRRGQEARLRCSPMKGHSHVYWYRQLPEEGLKFMVYLQKENIIDESGMPKERFSAEFPKEGPSILRIQQVVRGDSAAYFCASSPGTGGTDTQYFGPGTRLTVL.

The rearrangement links TRBV7-3 to TRBJ2-2; no reliable D call. This CDR3 has 13 residues. V was shortened by 5 bases and J by 4 bases, with 8 bases between the two germline ends. In germline, CDR1 is SGHTA, CDR2 FQGTGA. The CDR3: CASSQTATGELFF. CDR3 nucleotide sequence: TGTGCCAGCAGCCAAACGGCCACCGGGGAGCTGTTTTTT.

The chain recombines TRBV9 with TRBJ1-4, with D maybe TRBD1 (5 bases). Trimming pared 5 bases from V and 2 bases from J, leaving 13 bases between. Germline assignment: CDR1 SGDLS and CDR2 YYNGEE. The CDR3 consists of 15 residues. The CDR3 region has the DNA TGTGCCAGCAGTGCGGGGCCCAGCACTAATGAAAAACTGTTTTTT. Protein sequence: CASSAGPSTNEKLFF.

V and J are TRBV5-1 and TRBJ2-3, with D possibly being TRBD1 (6 bases). Germline-derived CDR1 and CDR2 are SGHRS and YFSETQ. Trimming removed 0 bases from V and 0 bases from J, with 8 bases in between. CDR3 length: 15 residues. The CDR3 here is CASSLDRASTDTQYF. The CDR3 DNA is TGCGCCAGCAGCTTGGACAGGGCTAGCACAGATACGCAGTATTTT.

The chain links TRBV29-1 to TRBJ1-3; the D gene is possibly TRBD1 (6 bases). The V end lost 2 bases, the J end lost 8 bases, and 22 bases lay between the germline ends. The germline CDR1 and CDR2 sequences are SQVTM and ANQGSEA. The CDR3 loop spans 16 amino acids. CDR3 in DNA: TGCAGCGTTGAATTGCGAGGGACAAGCCCGCTGGACACCATATATTTT. Translation gives CSVELRGTSPLDTIYF. Drawing the rest from reference TRBV29-1 and TRBJ1-3, the complete variable domain is SAVISQKPSRDICQRGTSLTIQCQVDSQVTMMFWYRQQPGQSLTLIATANQGSEATYESGFVIDKFPISRPNLTFSTLTVSNMSPEDSSIYLCSVELRGTSPLDTIYFGEGSWLTVV.

V is TRBV7-2 and J is TRBJ1-2; no reliable D call. The CDR3 extends over 18 amino acids. Looked up from germline, CDR1 is SGHTA and CDR2 is FQGNSA. V lost 5 bases, J lost 8 bases, and 30 bases lay in between. CDR3 in DNA: TGTGCCAGCAGCCCCCAGGCCAGGAAAATTTCTTTTAGAGGGGGCTACACCTTC. Protein: CASSPQARKISFRGGYTF.

Notes on this clone: Other DNA variants within this sample encode the same CDR3. CDR3 in amino acids: CASSPTQGYEQYF. Here the CDR3 DNA reads TGTGCCAGCTCACCAACACAGGGGTACGAGCAGTACTTC. The J gene is TRBJ2-7, the V gene TRBV18; 7 bases match TRBD1. There are 13 residues in the CDR3. Germline V gene sequence: CDR1 KGHSH, CDR2 LQKENI. After removal of 2 bases from V and 4 bases from J, the junction contained 2 bases not matched to a gene.

The genes are TRBV15 and TRBJ2-7; 14 bases line up with TRBD2. V trimming: 4 bases; J trimming: 2 bases; junction bases outside the gene matches: 4. CDR3 length: 16 amino acids. Per germline, CDR1 LNHNV and CDR2 YYDKDF (reference sequence). CDR3 sequence reads: CATSTGLAGAPYEQYF. The CDR3 coding sequence is TGTGCCACCAGCACGGGACTAGCGGGAGCACCCTACGAGCAGTACTTC. Supplemented by reference TRBV15 and TRBJ2-7, the full variable domain reads DAMVIQNPRYQVTQFGKPVTLSCSQTLNHNVMYWYQQKSSQAPKLLFHYYDKDFNNEADTPDNFQSRRPNTSFCFLDIRSPGLGDTAMYLCATSTGLAGAPYEQYFGPGTRLTVT.

V and J are TRBV10-1 and TRBJ1-2; the D gene is possibly TRBD1 (6 bases). The germline V gene encodes CDR1 WNHNN and CDR2 SYGVQD (reference sequence). The CDR3 spans 14 residues. Trimming stripped 3 bases from V and 7 bases from J, with 15 bases between. The CDR3 is CASSEWGGAGGYTF. CDR3 DNA: TGCGCCAGCAGTGAATGGGGGGGGGCCGGTGGCTACACCTTC.

This clone was seen just once. J is TRBJ1-6 and V is TRBV2; tentative D call: TRBD1 (6 bases). The V end was cut by 2 bases, the J end by 7 bases, with 12 bases between. Per germline, CDR1 SNHLY and CDR2 FYNNEI. The CDR3 is made up of 15 amino acids. The CDR3 sequence is CASSELRGGNSPLHF. CDR3 bases: TGTGCCAGCAGTGAACTCAGGGGAGGCAATTCACCCCTCCACTTT.

The V and J genes are TRBV5-5 and TRBJ1-5; possible D gene TRBD1, 5 bases. This CDR3 spans 16 amino acids. Per the germline V gene, CDR1 is SGHKS and CDR2 is YYEKEE (reference sequence). Trimming took 0 bases from V and 0 from J, leaving 10 bases between them. CDR3 loop: CASSLAAGNSNQPQHF. The CDR3 nucleotides read TGTGCCAGCAGCTTGGCTGCAGGGAATAGCAATCAGCCCCAGCATTTT.

The chain uses TRBV28 and TRBJ1-4; D gene uncertain. This CDR3 is 12 amino acids long. The germline V and J ends were trimmed by 6 bases and 8 bases, with 10 bases remaining between them. Germline V lookup: CDR1 MDHEN, CDR2 SYDVKM. The CDR3, as DNA: TGTGCCAGCAGGGGTCAGTGGGAAAAACTGTTTTTT. Protein sequence: CASRGQWEKLFF.

V usage is TRBV6-5 and J usage is TRBJ1-3; D unclear. The V gene lost 9 bases and the J gene lost 0 bases, with 6 bases spanning the gap. The CDR3 consists of 12 residues. CDR1 and CDR2 (germline): MNHEY, SVGAGI. The CDR3 here is CASHSSGNTIYF. The CDR3, as DNA: TGTGCCAGTCACAGCTCTGGAAACACCATATATTTT.

The chain is built from TRBV28 and TRBJ2-4, with TRBD1 matching 8 bases. Germline values: CDR1 MDHEN, CDR2 SYDVKM. The ends lost 5 bases at V and 1 base at J; junction bases unmatched: 10. CDR3 length equals 17 residues. CDR3 DNA: TGTGCCAGCAGTCAGCCGACAGGGGTGGGGGCCAAAAACATTCAGTACTTC. It encodes CASSQPTGVGAKNIQYF.